This T cell receptor (beta chain) was captured by sequencing in a study of glioma-infiltrating T cells. This clonotype was seen a few times. Amplification of TCR alpha and beta CDR3 regions from RNA used iRepertoire nested multiplex PCR. TCRdb reanalysed the multiplex PCR reads using MiXCR and keeps one entry per CDR3 protein. The sample contains 44,000 or so distinct CDR3 sequences, approximately 20% of which appear only once. Looked up from germline, CDR1 is SGHRS and CDR2 is YFSETQ. V lost 4 bases to trimming and J lost 5 bases, with 13 bases between them. This CDR3 spans 13 amino acids. The source material was glioma tissue, nonneoplastic brain tissue, or PBMCs (not recorded which). The sequence was collected from a human donor with low-grade glioma or glioblastoma, undergoing nonglioma brain surgery, or in good health (not recorded which). The chain links TRBV5-1 to TRBJ2-7; weak D call: TRBD2 (6 bases). Here the CDR3 reads CASSTRGVHEQYF. The CDR3, as DNA: TGCGCCAGCAGCACCCGCGGGGTCCACGAGCAGTACTTC.